The clone carrying this T cell receptor (beta chain) showed up just a few times. This entry belongs to a study of blood T cell repertoires in COVID-19. At the level of the study: Material from acute and convalescent COVID-19 was sourced from the United States, Italy and Spain. Nucleic acid was either cDNA or gDNA, and it came from T cells, B-cell-depleted T cells, or PBMCs.

This CDR3 is 14 amino acids long. Per the germline V gene, CDR1 is GTSNPN and CDR2 is SVGIG (reference sequence). V was clipped by 2 bases and J by 1 base; unmatched bases: 3. As handled by the study authors: The assay estimated nucleated cells by amplifying reference gene primers. Profiled with immunoSEQ multiplex PCR; TCRdb holds only in-frame clones, not every one. V and J calls and clone size come straight from that table; D and trimming were deduced from the DNA. The sample has around 200,000 clones; approximately 79% are singletons. Sequenced material: peripheral blood. The rearrangement uses TRBV30 and TRBJ2-7; TRBD1 aligns across 9 bases. The origin of this receptor is a woman aged 50 to 65 with acute or convalescent COVID-19. The CDR3 region is CAWSQGQGSYEQYF. In nucleotides, the CDR3 is TGTGCCTGGAGTCAGGGACAGGGATCCTACGAGCAGTACTTC.